Shown below are 16 T cell receptor beta chains from a single sample sequenced in a study of T cells in tuberculosis. Sequencing used immunoSEQ multiplex PCR; TCRdb keeps in-frame clones, though not all of them. The sample includes 25,000 to 35,000 clones, about 92% seen only once; the top ten take about 4.9%. The sequencing input was PBMCs. All receptors derive from a donor between 5 and 29 years old with latent tuberculosis or without tuberculosis infection.

As to this clone: No conserved phenylalanine or tryptophan ends this CDR3, so it is likely a read error. It is unclear where the CDR3 begins or ends on the DNA, so no DNA is shown, and the CDR3 is as TCRdb lists it. V and J are TRBV2 and TRBJ1-1; the table's D call of TRBD1 was not tested on the DNA. The V gene's germline CDR1 is SNHLY and CDR2 FYNNEI. With termini counted, the CDR3 has 11 amino acids. CDR3 residues: CASSPNGRVGV.

In this sample, this clone turned up once. This chain connects TRBV7-9 to TRBJ2-7; TRBD1 aligns across 7 bases. The CDR3 totals 13 residues. The ends lost 1 base at V and 3 bases at J; junction bases unmatched: 0. Looked up from germline, CDR1 is SEHNR and CDR2 is FQNEAQ (reference sequence). The CDR3 nucleotides read TGTGCCAGCAGCTTAGGGGACAGCTACGAGCAGTACTTC. Its protein is CASSLGDSYEQYF.

This chain links TRBV4-2 with TRBJ1-2; possible D gene TRBD1, 6 bases. V was trimmed by 5 bases and J by 1 base, leaving 17 bases between them. Germline loops: CDR1 LGHNA, CDR2 YNFKEQ. CDR3 size: 16 residues. The CDR3 sequence: CASSYSVDSFNYGYTF. CDR3 sequence (DNA): TGTGCCAGCAGCTATAGCGTGGACAGCTTTAACTATGGCTACACCTTC.

V gene TRBV6-5 combines with J gene TRBJ1-2; TRBD1 agrees at 11 bases. The trim removed 5 bases at V and 5 bases at J, leaving 1 base unmatched. CDR3 size: 13 residues. Germline CDR1 and CDR2: MNHEY and SVGAGI. CDR3 protein: CASSRDRGYGYTF. CDR3 sequence (DNA): TGTGCCAGCAGTAGGGACAGGGGGTATGGCTACACCTTC.

The chain joins TRBV7-2 to TRBJ2-1; TRBD2 matches at 11 bases. In germline, CDR1 is SGHTA, CDR2 FQGNSA. V shed 10 bases and J 7 bases; nucleotides not matched to a gene: 12. The CDR3 sequence is 15 residues long. The CDR3 region is CATLSVAGGRNEQFF. The CDR3 region has the DNA TGTGCCACCCTTTCGGTAGCGGGAGGGAGGAATGAGCAGTTCTTC.

The chain employs TRBV7-2 and TRBJ2-3; 9 positions match TRBD2. From germline, CDR1 is SGHTA and CDR2 FQGNSA. The CDR3 contains 15 residues. Unmatched junction bases numbered 13, after V lost 5 bases and J lost 10 bases. In DNA form, the CDR3 reads TGTGCCAGCAGCCTAGGGCCGGGGACTAGCCCTCCGCAGTATTTT. It yields the protein CASSLGPGTSPPQYF.

J is TRBJ2-3 and V is TRBV27; D is unclear. The CDR3 covers 17 residues. CDR1 is MNHEY and CDR2 is SMNVEV in the germline V gene (reference sequence). Trimming pared 5 bases from V and 5 bases from J, leaving 23 bases between. CDR3 amino acids: CASSPNPHHGRGDTQYF. CDR3 coding DNA: TGTGCCAGCAGTCCTAACCCCCATCATGGCCGAGGAGATACGCAGTATTTT.

J is TRBJ2-5 and V is TRBV6-1; 7 bases are a match to TRBD2. V dropped 2 bases and J dropped 4; count of bases not matched to a gene: 1. Looked up from germline, CDR1 is MNHNS and CDR2 is SASEGT. The CDR3 has 13 amino acids. The DNA for the CDR3 is TGTGCCAGCAGTGAACCGGGGGGAGAGACCCAGTACTTC. It specifies CASSEPGGETQYF.

The chain couples TRBV27 to TRBJ1-4, with 10 bases that match TRBD1. The germline gives CDR1 MNHEY, CDR2 SMNVEV (reference sequence). The trim removed 3 bases at V and 7 bases at J, leaving 5 bases unmatched. The CDR3 is made up of 15 amino acids. The CDR3 DNA reads TGTGCCAGCAGTTTGTTATGGACAGGGGGTGAAAAACTGTTTTTT. Translating gives CASSLLWTGGEKLFF.

The chain recombines TRBV2 with TRBJ1-1; D is unclear. V dropped 4 bases and J dropped 0 bases, with 6 bases sitting between them. This CDR3 comprises 13 residues. Germline V lookup: CDR1 SNHLY, CDR2 FYNNEI. The CDR3 DNA sequence: TGTGCCAGCAGTGTGAGCATGAACACTGAAGCTTTCTTT. Translated: CASSVSMNTEAFF.

This clone was recorded only once. The genes are TRBV27 and TRBJ2-7, with D possibly being TRBD2 (7 bases). The CDR3 contains 15 residues. Germline assignment: CDR1 MNHEY and CDR2 SMNVEV (reference sequence). Trimming stripped 6 bases from V and 2 bases from J, with 17 bases between. CDR3 sequence (DNA): TGTGCCAGCAGACCGGGGGGCCGTACCCCCTACGAGCAGTACTTC. This gives the protein CASRPGGRTPYEQYF.

This clone was detected only once. The V and J genes are TRBV6-5 and TRBJ1-6, with D possibly matching TRBD1 (5 bases). Trimming took 8 bases from V and 9 from J, leaving 20 bases between them. This CDR3 spans 15 amino acids. Germline assignment: CDR1 MNHEY and CDR2 SVGAGI. The CDR3 region has the DNA TGTGCCAGCCGAAAAGTCGGGGGGGTGACTTCACCCCTCCACTTT. As protein: CASRKVGGVTSPLHF.

The chain uses TRBV2 and TRBJ2-4; tentative D call: TRBD2 (6 bases). Trimming took off 3 bases at V and 0 bases at J, with 9 bases between the two ends. This CDR3 spans 15 amino acids. Germline CDR1 and CDR2: SNHLY and FYNNEI. The CDR3 is CASSESGLAKNIQYF. The CDR3 nucleotides read TGTGCCAGCAGTGAGTCGGGACTAGCCAAAAACATTCAGTACTTC.

The genes are TRBV19 and TRBJ2-3; D not certain. The length of the CDR3 is 14 residues. V lost 5 bases to trimming and J lost 2 bases, with 11 bases between them. CDR1 and CDR2 (germline): LNHDA, SQIVND (reference sequence). CDR3: CASSPRRNTDTQYF. The CDR3 DNA sequence: TGTGCCAGTAGTCCCCGTCGTAACACAGATACGCAGTATTTT.

This clone was recorded once. The V gene is TRBV2, the J gene TRBJ2-7, with TRBD1 matching 10 bases. Germline trimming cut 7 bases from V and 5 bases from J; bases unmatched to any gene: 8. The CDR3 has 14 residues. The germline V gene encodes CDR1 SNHLY and CDR2 FYNNEI. The CDR3 loop is CASNHGTGVNEQYF. The CDR3 bases are TGTGCCAGCAACCATGGGACAGGGGTAAACGAGCAGTACTTC.

The J gene is TRBJ1-2, the V gene TRBV6-1; D is undetermined. The germline V gene has CDR1 MNHNS and CDR2 SASEGT. The CDR3 is 13 residues long. The V gene lost 3 bases and the J gene lost 1 base, with 6 bases spanning the gap. The CDR3 sequence: CASSEAINYGYTF. The CDR3, as DNA: TGTGCCAGCAGTGAGGCCATTAACTATGGCTACACCTTC.